This entry lists 16 T cell receptor beta chains sequenced from one sample in a study of cytomegalovirus exposure and HLA in healthy donors. In the PCR, 60 Vbeta and 13 Jbeta primers were used. The table came from immunoSEQ multiplex PCR; TCRdb's copy has only in-frame clones and leaves some out. The sample lists fewer than 150,000 clones, about 80% occurring once. Sequencing was done on a sample of PBMCs. The receptors originated from a man aged 35 to 55 in good health and CMV-seropositive.

The chain joins TRBV5-4 to TRBJ2-7; D might be TRBD1 (6 bases). CDR1 SGHNT and CDR2 YYREEE come from the germline V gene (reference sequence). This CDR3 has 15 residues. The V end was cut by 4 bases, the J end by 7 bases, with 21 bases between. For the CDR3, the DNA is TGTGCCAGCAGCCCAATCGCCCAGGGGATGAGGGAGCAGTACTTC. This gives the protein CASSPIAQGMREQYF. Drawing the rest from reference TRBV5-4 and TRBJ2-7, the complete variable domain is ETGVTQSPTHLIKTRGQQVTLRCSSQSGHNTVSWYQQALGQGPQFIFQYYREEENGRGNFPPRFSGLQFPNYSSELNVNALELDDSALYLCASSPIAQGMREQYFGPGTRLTVT.

The chain couples TRBV21-1 to TRBJ2-1; the table's D call, TRBD2, has no DNA check behind it. TRBV21-1 is a pseudogene segment. The CDR3 is 13 amino acids. The CDR3 here is CASVRGPPDEQFF. DNA for the CDR3: TGTGCCAGCGTGCGGGGGCCGCCGGATGAGCAGTTCTTC.

The chain links TRBV7-9 to TRBJ2-3; 7 positions agree with TRBD2. J lost 2 bases, V lost 5 bases, and 7 bases had no gene match. From germline, CDR1 is SEHNR and CDR2 FQNEAQ (reference sequence). The CDR3 is made up of 15 amino acids. The CDR3 loop is CASSLGLGATDTQYF. In DNA form, the CDR3 reads TGTGCCAGCAGCCTTGGACTAGGGGCCACAGATACGCAGTATTTT.

The rearrangement joins TRBV15 to TRBJ2-3; 7 nucleotides align to TRBD2. This CDR3 has 15 amino acids. Germline V CDR1 and CDR2: LNHNV, YYDKDF (reference sequence). The V segment lost 5 bases and the J segment 2 bases; nucleotides outside the gene matches: 7. The CDR3 reads CATSPLAAITDTQYF. CDR3 bases: TGTGCCACCAGCCCCCTAGCGGCGATCACAGATACGCAGTATTTT.

In nucleotides, the CDR3 is TGTGCCAGCAGCCCCTCGTCTCGTAGCACAGATACGCAGTATTTT. This encodes CASSPSSRSTDTQYF. The genes are TRBV5-4 and TRBJ2-3; D unresolved. The germline CDR1 and CDR2 sequences are SGHNT and YYREEE (reference sequence). The length of the CDR3 is 15 residues. Trimming removed 4 bases at V and 0 bases at J, with 12 bases between.

This clone was found a few times. As DNA, the CDR3 is TGTGCCTGGTTAGAGGGGGCGGTGAGCACCGGGGAGCTGTTTTTT. Translation: CAWLEGAVSTGELFF. The V gene is TRBV30, the J gene TRBJ2-2; 7 nucleotides line up with TRBD1. J gave up 4 bases and V 5 bases, and 10 bases lay outside the gene matches. The CDR3 contains 15 residues. The V gene's germline CDR1 is GTSNPN and CDR2 SVGIG (reference sequence).

This clone was detected only a few times. The chain has TRBV11-3 and TRBJ2-1; perhaps TRBD2 as D (6 bases). The length of the CDR3 is 15 residues. Per germline, CDR1 SGHNT and CDR2 YENEEA. The ends were cut back, 5 bases at V and 4 bases at J, with 15 bases in the middle. The CDR3 sequence: CASSPSEREYNEQFF. CDR3 DNA sequence: TGTGCCAGCAGCCCTAGCGAAAGAGAGTACAATGAGCAGTTCTTC.

This chain links TRBV18 with TRBJ2-7; 7 positions agree with TRBD1. This CDR3 has 15 amino acids. Trimming at V came to 3 bases and at J to 3 bases, leaving 8 bases not matched to a gene. Germline V gene lookup returns CDR1 KGHSH and CDR2 LQKENI. CDR3 DNA sequence: TGTGCCAGCTCACCCCCCGGACAGGAGCGCTACGAGCAGTACTTC. Protein sequence: CASSPPGQERYEQYF. The full variable domain, its missing parts supplied by reference TRBV18 and TRBJ2-7, is NAGVMQNPRHLVRRRGQEARLRCSPMKGHSHVYWYRQLPEEGLKFMVYLQKENIIDESGMPKERFSAEFPKEGPSILRIQQVVRGDSAAYFCASSPPGQERYEQYFGPGTRLTVT.

The chain has TRBV6-5 and TRBJ2-1; TRBD2 agrees at 8 bases. V lost 1 base and J lost 8; bases outside the gene matches: 10. The CDR3 contains 16 residues. Germline CDR1 is MNHEY and CDR2 is SVGAGI. CDR3 sequence reads: CASSYLPGGARDEQFF. For the CDR3, the DNA is TGTGCCAGCAGTTACTTGCCGGGGGGGGCCCGTGATGAGCAGTTCTTC.

V usage is TRBV15 and J usage is TRBJ1-6, with 7 bases identical to TRBD1. V shed 6 bases and J 7 bases; nucleotides not matched to a gene: 6. The germline gives CDR1 LNHNV, CDR2 YYDKDF (reference sequence). The CDR3 totals 14 residues. The CDR3 DNA reads TGTGCCACCAGTGTGACAGGGCCGAATTCACCCCTCCACTTT. Its translation: CATSVTGPNSPLHF.

This sequence joins TRBV7-2 and TRBJ1-4; D perhaps matches TRBD1 (5 bases). The CDR3 consists of 15 residues. Germline V gene lookup returns CDR1 SGHTA and CDR2 FQGNSA. V was trimmed by 1 base and J by 7 bases, leaving 13 bases between them. The CDR3 is CASSLGPGSGEKLFF. In DNA, the CDR3 is TGTGCCAGCAGCTTAGGCCCAGGGTCTGGTGAAAAACTGTTTTTT.

The rearrangement joins TRBV9 to TRBJ2-1; TRBD1 aligns across 8 bases. Germline values: CDR1 SGDLS, CDR2 YYNGEE. The V and J ends lost 2 bases and 8 bases, in that order; junction bases with no gene match: 6. This CDR3 contains 14 residues. The CDR3 region is CASSVRQGSHEQFF. Written as DNA, the CDR3 is TGTGCCAGCAGCGTTCGACAGGGGAGCCATGAGCAGTTCTTC.

The chain couples TRBV5-1 to TRBJ1-6; possible D gene TRBD1, 5 bases. Trimming cost V 0 bases and J 9 bases, with 13 bases left between them. Germline V gives CDR1 SGHRS, CDR2 YFSETQ. The CDR3 totals 15 residues. CDR3 protein: CASSLEGRVSSPLHF. As DNA, the CDR3 is TGCGCCAGCAGCTTGGAGGGCAGGGTGAGTTCACCCCTCCACTTT.

This chain joins TRBV7-9 and TRBJ2-5; TRBD2 matches at 10 bases. V was clipped by 10 bases and J by 3 bases; unmatched bases: 11. The germline V gene encodes CDR1 SEHNR and CDR2 FQNEAQ (reference sequence). This CDR3 is built from 15 residues. The CDR3 region is CAIPFGLAAEETQYF. DNA of the CDR3: TGTGCCATACCGTTCGGACTAGCGGCGGAAGAGACCCAGTACTTC.

A single count supports this clone. The V call is TRBV27, the J call TRBJ1-1; 11 nucleotides agree with TRBD1. With 4 bases clipped from V and 4 bases from J, the junction kept 8 bases outside the gene matches. Germline V gene sequence: CDR1 MNHEY, CDR2 SMNVEV (reference sequence). This CDR3 is built from 16 residues. The DNA of the CDR3 is TGTGCCAGCAGTTACCTCGGGACAGGGGGGGCCACTGAAGCTTTCTTT. Its protein product is CASSYLGTGGATEAFF.

The chain recombines TRBV29-1 with TRBJ2-7, with D tentatively TRBD1 (6 bases). The germline V and J ends were trimmed by 3 bases and 3 bases, with 15 bases remaining between them. CDR1 is SQVTM and CDR2 is ANQGSEA in the germline V gene. This CDR3 has 14 amino acids. The CDR3 loop is CSVEAYQGHYEQYF. DNA for the CDR3: TGCAGCGTTGAGGCTTACCAGGGGCACTACGAGCAGTACTTC.